The sequence of this TCR beta chain was determined in a study of human T cells and chemical hapten exposure. Study background: Patch testing was performed with 0.01% DPC on the upper back, with reading at 6 days.

Study-level points and caveats: Healthy people's immune response may differ from that of the donors, who had alopecia.

This clonotype was counted between two and nine times. Its antigen is not known. Germline V gives CDR1 MNHEY, CDR2 SMNVEV (reference sequence). The CDR3 is made up of 14 amino acids. V shed 8 bases, J shed 3 bases, and the junction held 4 bases outside the gene matches. One entry per CDR3 protein results from TCRdb running MiXCR on the RACE reads. The sample yields 120,000 to 150,000 distinct CDR3 sequences, around 11% seen once. The time point: patch test 2, 6 weeks after DPC sensitization. The treatment here: therapeutic diphenylcyclopropenone sensitization with weekly scalp DPC. Alopecia patients deemed DPC-suitable, aged 18 to 70, excluding pregnancy.

The J gene is TRBJ2-7, the V gene TRBV27, with 13 bases aligning to TRBD2. This TCR was sampled from a woman aged 50 to 60 with alopecia areata. Some clones in this sample may be carry-over from other donors' samples. The sequences come from whole blood, collected in connection with sensitization to the hapten diphenylcyclopropenone (DPC). The CDR3 protein is CASRGLAGDYEQYF. The CDR3 DNA follows: TGTGCCAGCCGTGGACTAGCGGGGGACTACGAGCAGTACTTC.